A single sample is the source of the 5 T cell receptor beta chains below, sequenced in a study of blood T cell repertoires in COVID-19. The method was immunoSEQ multiplex PCR; TCRdb's version includes in-frame clones alone and lacks a portion of them. The sample has about 230,000 clones; about nine tenths are singletons. Source material: PBMCs or T cells enriched from blood (not recorded which). Source of these receptors: a man aged 18 to 35 who had recovered from COVID-19.

This clone was observed once. CDR3 DNA sequence: TGTGCCAGCAGCCCCATACAGGGACCAGCTAACTATGGCTACACCTTC. Protein sequence: CASSPIQGPANYGYTF. The chain recombines TRBV3-1 (or the pseudogene TRBV3-2) with TRBJ1-2; a possible D gene is TRBD1 (6 bases). The CDR3 contains 16 residues. Germline V CDR1 and CDR2: LGHDT, YNNKEL (reference sequence). Trimming pared 4 bases from V and 0 bases from J, leaving 15 bases between.

This clone was seen a few times. The chain uses TRBV4-1 and TRBJ2-7; 8 nucleotides align to TRBD1. CDR3 length: 14 amino acids. Germline CDR1 reads MGHRA; CDR2 reads YSYEKL. The trim removed 5 bases at V and 6 bases at J, leaving 9 bases unmatched. The CDR3 spells CASSTSGTGGEQYF. The CDR3 DNA reads as TGCGCCAGCAGCACCTCCGGGACAGGTGGCGAGCAGTACTTC.

The chain couples TRBV6-5 to TRBJ1-1; 8 bases are a match to TRBD1. Germline CDR1 MNHEY, CDR2 SVGAGI. CDR3 length: 15 amino acids. The V segment lost 6 bases and the J segment 6 bases; nucleotides outside the gene matches: 12. In DNA, the CDR3 is TGTGCCAGCAGCCGCGGCGGACAGGGTATGCCTGAAGCTTTCTTT. Translated, it gives CASSRGGQGMPEAFF.

V usage is TRBV2 and J usage is TRBJ2-5; 10 nucleotides align to TRBD1. CDR1 SNHLY and CDR2 FYNNEI come from the germline V gene. CDR3 length equals 15 residues. V shed 6 bases, J shed 5 bases, and the junction held 9 bases outside the gene matches. The CDR3 spells CASSSDRGPWETQYF. The CDR3 region has the DNA TGTGCCAGCAGCTCTGACAGGGGGCCTTGGGAGACCCAGTACTTC.

V and J are TRBV6-5 and TRBJ1-6; 7 nucleotides match TRBD1. CDR3 length: 13 residues. Germline V gene data show CDR1 as MNHEY and CDR2 as SVGAGI. The V gene end was trimmed by 10 bases and the J gene end by 7 bases; junction bases not matched to a gene: 7. CDR3 nucleotides: TGTGCCACCACCGGGACAGTAAATTCACCCCTCCACTTT. This sequence encodes CATTGTVNSPLHF.